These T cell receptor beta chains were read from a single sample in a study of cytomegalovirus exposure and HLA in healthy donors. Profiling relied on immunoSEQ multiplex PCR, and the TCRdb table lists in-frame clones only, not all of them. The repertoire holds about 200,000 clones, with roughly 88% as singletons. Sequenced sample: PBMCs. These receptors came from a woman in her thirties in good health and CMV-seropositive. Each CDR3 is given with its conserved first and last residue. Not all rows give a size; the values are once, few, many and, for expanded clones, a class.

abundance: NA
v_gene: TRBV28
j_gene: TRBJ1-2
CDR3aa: CASSQTRVGYTF

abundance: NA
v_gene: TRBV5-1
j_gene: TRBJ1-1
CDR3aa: CASSYGDTEAFF

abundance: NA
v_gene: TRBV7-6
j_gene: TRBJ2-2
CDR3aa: CASSLVPSGSPGELFF

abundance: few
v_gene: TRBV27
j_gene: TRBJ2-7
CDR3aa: CASSLGWYRSSYEQYF

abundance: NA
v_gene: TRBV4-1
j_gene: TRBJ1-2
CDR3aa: CASSQAQVTTGTNYGYTF

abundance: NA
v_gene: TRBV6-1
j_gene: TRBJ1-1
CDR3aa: CASRGGGSRTEAFF

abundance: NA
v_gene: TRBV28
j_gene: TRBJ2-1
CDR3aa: CASSLRQGISEQFF

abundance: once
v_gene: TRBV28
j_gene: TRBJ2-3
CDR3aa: CASSSPHRTREGDTQYF

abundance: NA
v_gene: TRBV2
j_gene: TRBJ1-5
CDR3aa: CASSGSGQPNQPQHF

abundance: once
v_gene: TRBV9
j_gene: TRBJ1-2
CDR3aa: CASSTDRNYGYTF

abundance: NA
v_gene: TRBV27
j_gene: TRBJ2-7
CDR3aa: CASSLAGGGYEQYF

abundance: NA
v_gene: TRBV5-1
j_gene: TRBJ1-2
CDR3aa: CASSLQLGQGGNDGYTF

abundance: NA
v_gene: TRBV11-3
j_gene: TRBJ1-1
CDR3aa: CASSRTGANTEAFF

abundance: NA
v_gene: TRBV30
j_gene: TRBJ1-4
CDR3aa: CAWSNRGVGEKLFF

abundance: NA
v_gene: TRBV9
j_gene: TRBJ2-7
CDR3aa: CASSATGSYEQYF

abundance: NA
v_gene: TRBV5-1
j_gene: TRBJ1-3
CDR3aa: CASSLEGVSIPGNTIYF

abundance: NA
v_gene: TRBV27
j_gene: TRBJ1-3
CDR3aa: CASSPGGPHSGNTIYF

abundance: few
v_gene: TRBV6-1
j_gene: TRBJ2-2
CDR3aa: CASSVTGELFF

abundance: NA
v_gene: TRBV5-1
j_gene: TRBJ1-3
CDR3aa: CASSLAASSGNTIYF

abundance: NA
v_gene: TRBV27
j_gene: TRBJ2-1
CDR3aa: CASSLKGYPIKAGEQFF

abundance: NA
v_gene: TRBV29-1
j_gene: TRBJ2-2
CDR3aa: CSVGGVRGGELFF

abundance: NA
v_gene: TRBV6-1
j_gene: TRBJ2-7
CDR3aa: CASSEAGPPIGDPYEQYF

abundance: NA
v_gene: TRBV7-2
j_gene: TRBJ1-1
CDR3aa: CASSPNRGVNTEAFF

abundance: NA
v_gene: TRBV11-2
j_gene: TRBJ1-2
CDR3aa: CASSLVVQDYGYTF